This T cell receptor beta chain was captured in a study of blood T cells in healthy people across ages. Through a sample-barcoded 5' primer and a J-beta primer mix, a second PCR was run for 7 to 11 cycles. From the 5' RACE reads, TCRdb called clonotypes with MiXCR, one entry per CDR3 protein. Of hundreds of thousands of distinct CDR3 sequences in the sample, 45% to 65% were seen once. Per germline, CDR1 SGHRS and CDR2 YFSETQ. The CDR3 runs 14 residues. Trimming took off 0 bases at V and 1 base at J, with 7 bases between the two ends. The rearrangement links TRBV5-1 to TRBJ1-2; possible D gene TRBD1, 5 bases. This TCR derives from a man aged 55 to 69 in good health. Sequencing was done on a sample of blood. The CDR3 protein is CASSLAGCNYGYTF. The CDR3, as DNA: TGCGCCAGCAGCTTGGCAGGGTGTAACTATGGCTACACCTTC. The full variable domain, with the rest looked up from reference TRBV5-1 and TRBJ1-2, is KAGVTQTPRYLIKTRGQQVTLSCSPISGHRSVSWYQQTPGQGLQFLFEYFSETQRNKGNFPGRFSGRQFSNSRSEMNVSTLELGDSALYLCASSLAGCNYGYTFGSGTRLTVV.